These 6 T cell receptor beta chains share one sample of origin, sequenced in a study of control samples from healthy donors and cancer patients. Assay used: immunoSEQ multiplex PCR; TCRdb lists only in-frame clones, some missing. The sample shows under 150,000 clones, 85% to 95% of them seen only once. Sequenced: PBMCs. Receptors were obtained from a man aged 50 to 60 with head and neck cancer.

The chain couples TRBV27 to TRBJ1-6; 9 positions match TRBD1. V dropped 6 bases and J dropped 10; count of bases not matched to a gene: 7. Germline CDR1 reads MNHEY; CDR2 reads SMNVEV (reference sequence). The CDR3 has 14 residues. The CDR3 DNA reads as TGTGCCAGCAGCAGCGGGACAGGGACATCACCCCTCCACTTT. It specifies CASSSGTGTSPLHF.

This clone was detected only a few times. This sequence joins TRBV5-1 and TRBJ2-5; D call uncertain. There are 15 residues in the CDR3. The germline V gene has CDR1 SGHRS and CDR2 YFSETQ. Trimming pared 4 bases from V and 1 base from J, leaving 14 bases between. The CDR3 DNA reads as TGCGCCAGCAGCGACGTTACAGAGCTCCAAGAGACCCAGTACTTC. Protein product: CASSDVTELQETQYF.

The chain has TRBV15 and TRBJ1-2; perhaps TRBD1 as D (5 bases). Germline V gene data show CDR1 as LNHNV and CDR2 as YYDKDF (reference sequence). CDR3 length: 14 amino acids. V was trimmed by 1 base and J by 5 bases, leaving 11 bases between them. DNA for the CDR3: TGTGCCACCAGCAGAGGGCCGGGGGTATATGGCTACACCTTC. The encoded protein is CATSRGPGVYGYTF. The entire variable domain, with the rest obtained from reference TRBV15 and TRBJ1-2, is as follows: DAMVIQNPRYQVTQFGKPVTLSCSQTLNHNVMYWYQQKSSQAPKLLFHYYDKDFNNEADTPDNFQSRRPNTSFCFLDIRSPGLGDTAMYLCATSRGPGVYGYTFGSGTRLTVV.

The chain links TRBV2 to TRBJ2-7; D ambiguous. V gave up 5 bases and J gave up 4 bases, with 6 bases separating them. Germline lookup yields CDR1 SNHLY and CDR2 FYNNEI. The CDR3 loop spans 11 amino acids. The DNA for the CDR3 is TGTGCCAGCAGTCCAAGTTACGAGCAGTACTTC. It codes for CASSPSYEQYF.

The chain recombines TRBV9 with TRBJ2-6, with D tentatively TRBD1 or TRBD2 (5 bases each). Germline V gene sequence: CDR1 SGDLS, CDR2 YYNGEE. V was cut by 0 bases and J by 0 bases, with 7 bases left in between. This CDR3 spans 16 amino acids. Here the CDR3 DNA reads TGTGCCAGCAGCGTAGGGGGGACCTCTGGGGCCAACGTCCTGACTTTC. Its translation: CASSVGGTSGANVLTF.

The chain has TRBV6-5 and TRBJ2-2; TRBD1 aligns across 8 bases. This CDR3 is built from 16 residues. Trimming at V came to 1 base and at J to 4 bases, leaving 5 bases not matched to a gene. In germline, CDR1 is MNHEY, CDR2 SVGAGI. CDR3: CASSYFRTGITGELFF. CDR3 DNA sequence: TGTGCCAGCAGTTACTTCCGGACAGGGATCACCGGGGAGCTGTTTTTT.